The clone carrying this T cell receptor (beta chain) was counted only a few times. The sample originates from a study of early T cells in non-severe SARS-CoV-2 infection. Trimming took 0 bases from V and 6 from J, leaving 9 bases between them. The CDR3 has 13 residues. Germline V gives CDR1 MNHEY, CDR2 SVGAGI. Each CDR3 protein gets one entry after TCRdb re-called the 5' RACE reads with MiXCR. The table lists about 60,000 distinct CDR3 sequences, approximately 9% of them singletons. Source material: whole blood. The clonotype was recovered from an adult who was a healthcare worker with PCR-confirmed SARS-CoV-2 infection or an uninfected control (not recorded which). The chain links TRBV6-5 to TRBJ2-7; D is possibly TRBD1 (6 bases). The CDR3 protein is CASSYSRDTEQYF. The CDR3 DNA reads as TGTGCCAGCAGTTACTCACGGGACACCGAGCAGTACTTC.